Sequencing of this TCR beta chain was carried out in a study of early T cells in non-severe SARS-CoV-2 infection. This clonotype showed up many times. TCRdb reprocessed the 5' RACE reads with MiXCR, giving one entry per CDR3 protein. The table records approximately 9,100 distinct CDR3 sequences, about 5% of them present only once. The CDR3 runs to 15 residues. V trimming: 3 bases; J trimming: 4 bases; junction bases outside the gene matches: 8. CDR1 is DFQATT and CDR2 is SNEGSKA in the germline V gene (reference sequence). The source is an adult who was a healthcare worker with PCR-confirmed SARS-CoV-2 infection or an uninfected control (not recorded which). J is TRBJ2-1 and V is TRBV20-1; 8 nucleotides line up with TRBD2. Sequenced input: whole blood. The CDR3: CSARATSGLYNEQFF. CDR3 DNA: TGCAGTGCTAGGGCCACTAGCGGATTATACAATGAGCAGTTCTTC.